In its sample, the clone carrying this TCR beta chain was seen many times. The target antigen is unknown. Time point defined: pre-sensitization, week 0. As to treatment: therapeutic diphenylcyclopropenone sensitization with weekly scalp DPC. The CDR3 consists of 13 residues. Germline V gives CDR1 SEHNR, CDR2 FQNEAQ (reference sequence). V lost 3 bases and J lost 10; bases outside the gene matches: 8. The data originate from a study of human T cells and chemical hapten exposure. Study summary: Upper inner arm skin measuring about 2 cm by about 2 cm received 2% DPC for sensitization. Yields of TCR per sample differed, chiefly owing to small differences in pooled library volume.

Study-level findings and limits: Following DPC sensitization, TCRs present above 1 in 1000 frequency showed no change. There were significantly more large CDR3 similarity clusters among expanded TCRs than among controls.

TCRdb passed the RACE reads through MiXCR, listing each CDR3 protein once. The top ten hold around 8.8% of the sample, which has some 300,000 distinct CDR3 sequences, around 5.5% seen once. The chain is built from TRBV7-9 and TRBJ1-1; 7 bases map to TRBD1. Sample: whole blood, taken in connection with sensitization to the hapten diphenylcyclopropenone (DPC). The sequence derives from a woman under 30 with alopecia areata. Some clones in this sample may be carry-over from other donors' samples. CDR3 in amino acids: CASSLRERDRAFF. The DNA for the CDR3 is TGTGCCAGCAGCTTGAGGGAACGGGACAGAGCTTTCTTT.